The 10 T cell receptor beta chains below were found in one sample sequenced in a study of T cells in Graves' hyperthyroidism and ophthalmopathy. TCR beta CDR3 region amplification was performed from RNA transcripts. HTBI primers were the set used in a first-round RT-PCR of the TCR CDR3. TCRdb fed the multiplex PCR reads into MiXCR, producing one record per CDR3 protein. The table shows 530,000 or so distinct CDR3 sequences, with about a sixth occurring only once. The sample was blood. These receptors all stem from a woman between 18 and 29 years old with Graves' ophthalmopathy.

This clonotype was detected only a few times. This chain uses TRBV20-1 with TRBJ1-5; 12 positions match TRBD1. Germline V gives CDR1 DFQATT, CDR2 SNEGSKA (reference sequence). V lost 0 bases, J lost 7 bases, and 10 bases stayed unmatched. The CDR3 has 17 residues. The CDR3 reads CSARDPGQGAPGQPQHF. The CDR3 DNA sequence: TGCAGTGCTAGAGACCCGGGACAGGGGGCACCGGGGCAGCCCCAGCATTTT.

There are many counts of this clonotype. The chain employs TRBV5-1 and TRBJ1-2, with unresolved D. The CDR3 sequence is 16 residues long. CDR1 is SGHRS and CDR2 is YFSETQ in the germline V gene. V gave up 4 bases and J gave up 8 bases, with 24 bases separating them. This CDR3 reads CASSIGPQVADPGYTF. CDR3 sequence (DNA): TGCGCCAGCAGCATAGGGCCCCAGGTTGCAGATCCGGGCTACACCTTC.

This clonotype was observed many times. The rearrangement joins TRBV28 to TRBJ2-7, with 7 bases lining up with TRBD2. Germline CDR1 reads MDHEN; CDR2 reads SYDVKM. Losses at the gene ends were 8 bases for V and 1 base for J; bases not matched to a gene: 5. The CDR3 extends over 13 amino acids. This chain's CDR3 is CASGEGPSYEQYF. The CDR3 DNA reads TGTGCCAGCGGGGAGGGACCATCCTACGAGCAGTACTTC. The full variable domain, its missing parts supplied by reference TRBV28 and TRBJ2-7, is DVKVTQSSRYLVKRTGEKVFLECVQDMDHENMFWYRQDPGLGLRLIYFSYDVKMKEKGDIPEGYSVSREKKERFSLILESASTNQTSMYLCASGEGPSYEQYFGPGTRLTVT.

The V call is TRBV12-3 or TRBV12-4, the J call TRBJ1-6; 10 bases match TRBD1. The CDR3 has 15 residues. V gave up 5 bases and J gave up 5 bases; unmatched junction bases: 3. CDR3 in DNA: TGTGCCAGCAGTAGGGACAGGGGCGATAATTCACCCCTCCACTTT. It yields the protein CASSRDRGDNSPLHF.

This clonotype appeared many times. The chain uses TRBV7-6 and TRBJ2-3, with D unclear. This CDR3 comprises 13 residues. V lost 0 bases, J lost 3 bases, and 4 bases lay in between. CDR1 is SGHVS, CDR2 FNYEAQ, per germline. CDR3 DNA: TGTGCCAGCAGCTTAGCGCCGACAGATACGCAGTATTTT. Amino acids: CASSLAPTDTQYF.

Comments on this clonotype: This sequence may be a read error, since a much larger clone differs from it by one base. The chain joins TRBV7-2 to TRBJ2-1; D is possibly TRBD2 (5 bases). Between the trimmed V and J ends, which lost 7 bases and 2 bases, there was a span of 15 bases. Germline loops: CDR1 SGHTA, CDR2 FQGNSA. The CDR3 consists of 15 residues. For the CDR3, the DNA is TGTGCCAGCAACCAGGCACGAGGGACCTACAATGAGCAGTTCTTC. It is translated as CASNQARGTYNEQFF.

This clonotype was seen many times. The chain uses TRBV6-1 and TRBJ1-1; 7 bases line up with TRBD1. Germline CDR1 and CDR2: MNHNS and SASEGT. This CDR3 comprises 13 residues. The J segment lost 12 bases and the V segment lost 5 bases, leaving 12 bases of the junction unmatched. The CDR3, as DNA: TGTGCCAGCAGTCCCCAGGGGGGACAGCCGTCTTTCTTT. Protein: CASSPQGGQPSFF.

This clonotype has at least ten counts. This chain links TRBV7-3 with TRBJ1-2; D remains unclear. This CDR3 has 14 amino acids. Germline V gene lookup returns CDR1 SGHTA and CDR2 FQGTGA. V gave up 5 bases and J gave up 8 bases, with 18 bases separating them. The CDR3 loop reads CASSQSEGLGGYTF. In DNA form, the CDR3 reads TGTGCCAGCAGCCAAAGTGAGGGTCTGGGCGGCTACACCTTC.

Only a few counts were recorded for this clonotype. The CDR3 loop is CSALKSNEQFF. In DNA form, the CDR3 reads TGCAGTGCCCTAAAGAGCAATGAGCAGTTCTTC. The chain is built from TRBV20-1 and TRBJ2-1, with D uncertain. The V and J ends lost 6 bases and 6 bases respectively, with 9 bases between them. From germline, CDR1 is DFQATT and CDR2 SNEGSKA (reference sequence). The CDR3 consists of 11 residues.

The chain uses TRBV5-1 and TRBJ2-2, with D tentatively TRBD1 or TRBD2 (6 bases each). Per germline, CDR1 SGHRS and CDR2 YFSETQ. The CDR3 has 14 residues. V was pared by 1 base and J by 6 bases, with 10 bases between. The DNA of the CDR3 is TGCGCCAGCAGCTTGCCCGGGGGCGCCGGGGAGCTGTTTTTT. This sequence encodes CASSLPGGAGELFF. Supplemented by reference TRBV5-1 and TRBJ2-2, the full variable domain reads KAGVTQTPRYLIKTRGQQVTLSCSPISGHRSVSWYQQTPGQGLQFLFEYFSETQRNKGNFPGRFSGRQFSNSRSEMNVSTLELGDSALYLCASSLPGGAGELFFGEGSRLTVL.